These T cell receptor beta chains were read from a single sample in a study of cytomegalovirus exposure and HLA in healthy donors. The method was immunoSEQ multiplex PCR; TCRdb's version includes in-frame clones alone and lacks a portion of them. The sample records 85,000 to 120,000 clones, around three quarters being singletons. The sequenced sample was PBMCs. These receptors came from a boy under 18 in good health and CMV-seronegative. Each CDR3 is given with its conserved first and last residue. A D gene is named only where the DNA matches it firmly. Not every row has a clone size; where given, it reads once, few, many or a size class.

DNA	CDR3	size	D	V	J
TGTGCCAGCAGCGCCCGGGATGGAAACTCCTACAATGAGCAGTTCTTC	CASSARDGNSYNEQFF	-	-	TRBV9	TRBJ2-1
TGTGCCAGCAGCCAAGGCGGGATCCTCAATGAGCAGTTCTTC	CASSQGGILNEQFF	-	-	TRBV4-2	TRBJ2-1
TGTGCCAGCAGCTTGGATGGGGGGGGGACTGAAGCTTTCTTT	CASSLDGGGTEAFF	-	-	TRBV5-4	TRBJ1-1
TGTGCCAGCAGCTTAGTTGGCCTCTACAATGAGCAGTTCTTC	CASSLVGLYNEQFF	-	-	TRBV11-3	TRBJ2-1
TGTGCCAGCAGCTTCCCAACGGGGGACTTCAATGAGCAGTTCTTC	CASSFPTGDFNEQFF	-	-	TRBV13	TRBJ2-1
TGTGCCAGCAGTGAAGGGGGCAGGGGGCATGGCACTGAAGCTTTCTTT	CASSEGGRGHGTEAFF	-	TRBD1	TRBV2	TRBJ1-1
TGTGCCAGCACGTTGGACAGTACAAGCTCATATAGCAATCAGCCCCAGCATTTT	CASTLDSTSSYSNQPQHF	-	-	TRBV27	TRBJ1-5
TGTGCCAGCAGTGACTCAGCGGGAAATTTCAATGAGCAGTTCTTC	CASSDSAGNFNEQFF	-	TRBD2	TRBV6-1	TRBJ2-1
TGTGCCAGCAGCTTTAACACAGGGGCCAGTGAAAAACTGTTTTTT	CASSFNTGASEKLFF	-	TRBD1	TRBV7-2	TRBJ1-4
TGTGCCAGCAGTTACTCGAGGCAGCTCATGAACACTGAAGCTTTCTTT	CASSYSRQLMNTEAFF	-	-	TRBV6-6	TRBJ1-1
TGTGCCAGCAGCTTAAGGCTAGCGGGAGGAAGGGAGACCCAGTACTTC	CASSLRLAGGRETQYF	-	TRBD2	TRBV13	TRBJ2-5
TGCAGCGTTGAGGGAGGGGAGTACACCGGGGAGCTGTTTTTT	CSVEGGEYTGELFF	-	TRBD2	TRBV29-1	TRBJ2-2
TGTGCCAGCAGTTATTACAGAACCTACGAGCAGTACTTC	CASSYYRTYEQYF	few	-	TRBV6-5	TRBJ2-7
TGTGCCTGGTACCGGGACAGCAAGACAGATACGCAGTATTTT	CAWYRDSKTDTQYF	-	TRBD1	TRBV30	TRBJ2-3
TGTGCCAGCAGCTTGGCCCCCGGGTTGAACACTGAAGCTTTCTTT	CASSLAPGLNTEAFF	-	-	TRBV5-6	TRBJ1-1
TGTGCCAGCAGCCAGACAGGCGGTCAGCCCCAGCATTTT	CASSQTGGQPQHF	-	-	TRBV4-2	TRBJ1-5
TGTGCCAGCAGCAAAGGGACTAGCACCGGGGAGCTGTTTTTT	CASSKGTSTGELFF	-	-	TRBV21-1	TRBJ2-2
TGTGCCAGCAGCTGGACTAGCGGGGGAACGCAGTATTTT	CASSWTSGGTQYF	-	TRBD2	TRBV7-3	TRBJ2-3
TGTGCCAGCAGCGACCGACTAGCCATGACCGGGGAGCTGTTTTTT	CASSDRLAMTGELFF	-	TRBD2	TRBV11-2	TRBJ2-2
TGTGCCAGCAGCTTAGAGACAGGGGTGTACGGAAACACCATATATTTT	CASSLETGVYGNTIYF	-	TRBD1	TRBV7-6	TRBJ1-3
TGTGCCAGTAGTACCCAGACAGGCATAAACACTGAAGCTTTCTTT	CASSTQTGINTEAFF	-	-	TRBV19	TRBJ1-1
TGTGCCAGCAGTTCTGACAGCCTCTCCTACGAGCAGTACTTC	CASSSDSLSYEQYF	-	-	TRBV5-6	TRBJ2-7
TGTGCCAGCAGCGTGAGGGAGGGTCTCACTGGGGCCAACGTCCTGACTTTC	CASSVREGLTGANVLTF	-	TRBD2	TRBV9	TRBJ2-6
TGCGCCAGCAGCGCCCTGCGAACGGGCAGGGGGAACACCGGGGAGCTGTTTTTT	CASSALRTGRGNTGELFF	-	-	TRBV4-1	TRBJ2-2
TGTGCCAGCAGCCCACCGGGACTAGCGGGGGGGGAGGTGTTCTTC	CASSPPGLAGGEVFF	-	TRBD2	TRBV7-9	TRBJ2-1
TGTGCCTGGACCCGCGGGCTAGCGGGGACCAATGAGCAGTTCTTC	CAWTRGLAGTNEQFF	-	TRBD2	TRBV30	TRBJ2-1
TGTGCCAGCAGTAGGACAGGGTCAAGGTCCTACGAGCAGTACTTC	CASSRTGSRSYEQYF	-	TRBD1	TRBV28	TRBJ2-7
TGTGCCAGCAGCCAATCGGGACACCGCAGCGACGAGCAGTACTTC	CASSQSGHRSDEQYF	-	-	TRBV14	TRBJ2-7
TGTGCCAGCAGCTTAGTTCGACAGGACGGCTACACCTTC	CASSLVRQDGYTF	once	-	TRBV7-8	TRBJ1-2
TGTGCCAGCAGTTACTCACAGCACACCGGGGAGCTGTTTTTT	CASSYSQHTGELFF	few	-	TRBV6-6	TRBJ2-2
TGTGCCAGCAGTCGTGACCTGGGCGAAAAACTGTTTTTT	CASSRDLGEKLFF	few	-	TRBV25-1	TRBJ1-4
TGTGCTAGTGGTTTGCGACTAGCGGGAGCAGATACGCAGTATTTT	CASGLRLAGADTQYF	-	TRBD2	TRBV12-5	TRBJ2-3
TGTGCCAGCAGCTCACTCAGGGGCTCTGGAAACACCATATATTTT	CASSSLRGSGNTIYF	few	-	TRBV7-9	TRBJ1-3
TGTGCCAGCAGCCAAGTTACAGGCCGCAACACAGATACGCAGTATTTT	CASSQVTGRNTDTQYF	-	-	TRBV4-2	TRBJ2-3
TGTGCCAGCAGTTTGACAGGCAGCGAGCAGTACTTC	CASSLTGSEQYF	few	-	TRBV6-6	TRBJ2-7
TGCAGCGTTGGACTAGCGGGAACCTACAATGAGCAGTTCTTC	CSVGLAGTYNEQFF	once	TRBD2	TRBV29-1	TRBJ2-1
TGTGCCAGCAGTTACCCGGAGTGGGGCCCGACCTATGAGCAGTTCTTC	CASSYPEWGPTYEQFF	-	-	TRBV6-6	TRBJ2-1
TGTGCCAGCAGCTTCCTTCTAGCGGGGCAAGAGACCCAGTACTTC	CASSFLLAGQETQYF	-	TRBD2	TRBV7-9	TRBJ2-5
TGTGCCAGCTCACCGGACAGGGCCACCTACGAGCAGTACTTC	CASSPDRATYEQYF	-	TRBD1	TRBV18	TRBJ2-7
TGTGCCAGCAGCTTAACAGGGGGCCTCTATGGCTACACCTTC	CASSLTGGLYGYTF	-	TRBD1	TRBV11-3	TRBJ1-2
TGCAGCGTTGTTGAGGGTAATGAAAAACTGTTTTTT	CSVVEGNEKLFF	-	-	TRBV29-1	TRBJ1-4
TGTGCCAGCAGAACCTCGCGCCGGGACACCGGGGAGCTGTTTTTT	CASRTSRRDTGELFF	-	-	TRBV7-9	TRBJ2-2
TGTGCCAGCAGCTTGAGCGGTGATGAAAAACTGTTTTTT	CASSLSGDEKLFF	-	-	TRBV5-4	TRBJ1-4
TGTGCCAGTAGTTGGGGACAGCGAAATCAGCCCCAGCATTTT	CASSWGQRNQPQHF	-	TRBD1	TRBV19	TRBJ1-5
TGCAGCGTTCAGGGTGGGGATGAAAAACTGTTTTTT	CSVQGGDEKLFF	-	-	TRBV29-1	TRBJ1-4
TGTGCCAGCAGAAAGATGGGACAGGGGGTAATTGGAGCTTTCTTT	CASRKMGQGVIGAFF	-	TRBD1	TRBV27	TRBJ1-1
TGCGCCAGCAGCTTGGAGGGGGCACGGACCGGGGAGCTGTTTTTT	CASSLEGARTGELFF	-	TRBD1	TRBV5-1	TRBJ2-2
TGTGCCAGCAGTAAAGCCTCAGGAGAGACCCAGTACTTC	CASSKASGETQYF	-	-	TRBV25-1	TRBJ2-5
TGTGCCAGTAGTATAGAATGGCCAGAAGATGAAAAACTGTTTTTT	CASSIEWPEDEKLFF	-	-	TRBV19	TRBJ1-4
TGTGCCAGTAGTCCCGATAGGGGATCGAGTCGGCAGTTCTTC	CASSPDRGSSRQFF	few	-	TRBV19	TRBJ2-1
TGTGCCAGCAGTCCTCCCGGGAACAGGGCCACTGAAGCTTTCTTT	CASSPPGNRATEAFF	-	-	TRBV27	TRBJ1-1
TGTGCCAGTAGATGGGGGGAAGGGTACACTGAAGCTTTCTTT	CASRWGEGYTEAFF	-	-	TRBV19	TRBJ1-1
TGTGCCAGTAGTCGGACTAGCGGGCCGGGCGAGCAGTACTTC	CASSRTSGPGEQYF	once	TRBD2	TRBV19	TRBJ2-7
TGTGCCAGCAGTTTACTCAGCTCCTACGAGCAGTACTTC	CASSLLSSYEQYF	few	-	TRBV27	TRBJ2-7
TGTGCCAGCAGTGATCAGGACAGAAAGAATCAGCCCCAGCATTTT	CASSDQDRKNQPQHF	-	-	TRBV6-1	TRBJ1-5